Below are 8 T cell receptor beta chains sequenced from a single sample in a study of OX40 agonist ivuxolimab in advanced cancers. The protocol was immunoSEQ multiplex PCR, while the TCRdb copy is restricted to in-frame clones and leaves out a portion. The sample holds fewer than 80,000 clones, roughly 85% seen once. Sequenced material: CD4+ or CD8+ T cells sorted from blood, taken in a trial of the OX40 agonist ivuxolimab. The receptors come from an adult with an advanced solid tumor such as melanoma, head and neck, liver or kidney cancer.

The chain links TRBV2 to TRBJ1-5; tentatively, D is TRBD1 (5 bases). CDR3 length: 16 amino acids. The germline V gene encodes CDR1 SNHLY and CDR2 FYNNEI. The V end lost 2 bases, the J end lost 2 bases, and 13 bases lay between the germline ends. CDR3 bases: TGTGCCAGCAGTGAAATGAGGGGTACGGGCAATCAGCCCCAGCATTTT. Encoded protein: CASSEMRGTGNQPQHF.

This chain links TRBV2 with TRBJ2-5; D may be TRBD1 or TRBD2 (5 bases each). This CDR3 contains 15 residues. The ends were cut back, 6 bases at V and 4 bases at J, with 18 bases in the middle. Germline CDR1 reads SNHLY; CDR2 reads FYNNEI. CDR3 DNA: TGTGCCAGCAGGGGGCGGCGGGCGGGCGGAGAGACCCAGTACTTC. It codes for CASRGRRAGGETQYF.

This clone was found a few times. V usage is TRBV19 and J usage is TRBJ1-1; 7 positions agree with TRBD1. The CDR3 runs 15 residues. The V segment lost 1 base and the J segment 3 bases; nucleotides outside the gene matches: 5. Germline V lookup: CDR1 LNHDA, CDR2 SQIVND (reference sequence). The CDR3 here is CASSIGEGADTEAFF. The CDR3 bases are TGTGCCAGTAGTATAGGTGAGGGGGCGGACACTGAAGCTTTCTTT. Based on the CDR3 plus reference TRBV19 and TRBJ1-1, the full variable domain is DGGITQSPKYLFRKEGQNVTLSCEQNLNHDAMYWYRQDPGQGLRLIYYSQIVNDFQKGDIAEGYSVSREKKESFPLTVTSAQKNPTAFYLCASSIGEGADTEAFFGQGTRLTVV.

The rearrangement joins TRBV5-1 to TRBJ2-1; 7 bases are a match to TRBD1. Germline CDR1 SGHRS, CDR2 YFSETQ. V was pared by 0 bases and J by 9 bases, with 9 bases of the junction left unmatched. This CDR3 comprises 15 residues. The CDR3 sequence is CASSLGTGVMGEQFF. The CDR3 region has the DNA TGCGCCAGCAGCTTGGGAACAGGGGTCATGGGTGAGCAGTTCTTC.

This clone was seen a handful of times. This sequence joins TRBV11-1 and TRBJ2-1, with 7 bases fitting TRBD1. CDR1 and CDR2 from the germline V gene are SGHAT and FQDESV (reference sequence). With 5 bases clipped from V and 2 bases from J, the junction kept 6 bases outside the gene matches. The CDR3 has 15 residues. The CDR3 DNA sequence: TGTGCCAGCAGCGTCCGGGACAGCGCCTACAATGAGCAGTTCTTC. As protein: CASSVRDSAYNEQFF.

This chain uses TRBV5-4 with TRBJ1-2; D possibly corresponds to TRBD1 (6 bases). CDR1 and CDR2 from the germline V gene are SGHNT and YYREEE (reference sequence). This CDR3 region has 14 residues. Between the trimmed V and J ends, which lost 1 base and 1 base, there was a span of 8 bases. CDR3 sequence reads: CASSLTGFNYGYTF. CDR3 nucleotide sequence: TGTGCCAGCAGCTTGACAGGGTTTAACTATGGCTACACCTTC.

This rearrangement joins TRBV7-3 to TRBJ2-5; D perhaps matches TRBD1 (6 bases). Germline V lookup: CDR1 SGHTA, CDR2 FQGTGA. Trimming shortened V by 5 bases and J by 0 bases, and 13 bases separated the two germline ends. This CDR3 has 15 amino acids. CDR3 in amino acids: CASSPSGTHQETQYF. In DNA form, the CDR3 reads TGTGCCAGCAGCCCCTCCGGGACACACCAAGAGACCCAGTACTTC.

The gene calls are TRBV20-1 and TRBJ2-7; no reliable D call. The CDR3 consists of 11 residues. V lost 3 bases and J lost 7, with 10 bases in between. The germline V gene has CDR1 DFQATT and CDR2 SNEGSKA (reference sequence). The CDR3 is CSASGAGEQYF. The CDR3 DNA is TGCAGTGCTAGCGGCGCTGGGGAGCAGTACTTC.